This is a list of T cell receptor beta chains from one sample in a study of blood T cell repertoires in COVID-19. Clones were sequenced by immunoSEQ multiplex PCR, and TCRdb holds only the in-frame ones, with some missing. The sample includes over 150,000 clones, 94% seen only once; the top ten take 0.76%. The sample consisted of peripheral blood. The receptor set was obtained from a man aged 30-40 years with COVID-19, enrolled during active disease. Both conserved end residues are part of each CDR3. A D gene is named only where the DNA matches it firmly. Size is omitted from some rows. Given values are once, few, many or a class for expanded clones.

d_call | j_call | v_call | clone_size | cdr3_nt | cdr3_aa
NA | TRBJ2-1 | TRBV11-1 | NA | TGTGCCAGCAGGTCCACTAGTGCCAGCTCCTACAATGAGCAGTTCTTC | CASRSTSASSYNEQFF
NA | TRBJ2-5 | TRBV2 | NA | TGTGCCAGCAGTCTTTCAGGGGCCCAGTACTTC | CASSLSGAQYF
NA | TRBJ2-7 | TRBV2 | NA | TGTGCCAGCAGTGAACTGGCATCCTACGAGCAGTACTTC | CASSELASYEQYF
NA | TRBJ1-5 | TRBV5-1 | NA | TGCGCCAGCAGCGCTAGGGGGGAGGGAATTCATCAGCCCCAGCATTTT | CASSARGEGIHQPQHF
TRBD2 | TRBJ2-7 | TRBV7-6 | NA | TGTGCCAGCAGCTTACAGGAGACTAGCGGGGTCTACGAGCAGTACTTC | CASSLQETSGVYEQYF
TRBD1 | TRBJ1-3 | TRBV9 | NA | TGTGCCAGCAGCGTAGCTGGGACAGGGTCTGGAAACACCATATATTTT | CASSVAGTGSGNTIYF
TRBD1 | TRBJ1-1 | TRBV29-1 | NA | TGCAGCGCGGGACAGCTGAACACTGAAGCTTTCTTT | CSAGQLNTEAFF
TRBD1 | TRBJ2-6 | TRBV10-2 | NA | TGCGCCAGCAGGCGCCCGGGACAGGGGACTGGGGCCAACGTCCTGACTTTC | CASRRPGQGTGANVLTF
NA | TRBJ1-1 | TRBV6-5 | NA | TGTGCCAGTGTCTCGGAGACAGGTATTCGGGCTTTCTTT | CASVSETGIRAFF
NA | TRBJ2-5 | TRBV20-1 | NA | TGCAGTGCTAGCGCTCGCTCAGCCCAGTACTTC | CSASARSAQYF
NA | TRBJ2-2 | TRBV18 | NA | TGTGCCAGCTCACCACTGGACAAGAACACCGGGGAGCTGTTTTTT | CASSPLDKNTGELFF
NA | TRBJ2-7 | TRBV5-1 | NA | TGCGTCACCCCAACTCCGACTTCAAGCTCCTACGAGCAGTACTTC | CVTPTPTSSSYEQYF
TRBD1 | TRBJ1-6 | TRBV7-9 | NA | TGTGCCAGCAGCACTGGGACAGGGGACTCACCCCTCCACTTT | CASSTGTGDSPLHF
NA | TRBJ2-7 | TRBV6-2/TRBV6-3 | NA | TGTGCCAGCAGTTACCACGGTTTTTACTACGAGCAGTACTTC | CASSYHGFYYEQYF
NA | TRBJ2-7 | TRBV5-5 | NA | TGTGCCAGCAGCTTGGAACGGCTAGGATACGAGCAGTACTTC | CASSLERLGYEQYF
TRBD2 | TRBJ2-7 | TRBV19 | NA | TGTGCCAGTAGTATAGGTCTAGCGGATCCGCAGTACTTC | CASSIGLADPQYF
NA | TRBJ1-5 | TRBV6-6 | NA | TGTGCCAGCAGCCAAGGACGGACAGTAAATAATCAGCCCCAGCATTTT | CASSQGRTVNNQPQHF
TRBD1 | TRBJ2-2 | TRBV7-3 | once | TGTGCCAGCAGTAGGACAGGGAACACCGGGGAGCTGTTTTTT | CASSRTGNTGELFF
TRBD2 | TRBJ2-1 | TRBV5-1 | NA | TGCGCCAGCAGCGGCAGGAGCGGGGATGAGCAGTTCTTC | CASSGRSGDEQFF
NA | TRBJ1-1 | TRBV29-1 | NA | TGCAGCGTAATCCTACGACTGGTCACTGAAGCTTTCTTT | CSVILRLVTEAFF
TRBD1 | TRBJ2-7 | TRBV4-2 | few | TGTGCCAGCAGCCAAGGTCGGACAGGGGGAGCCTACGAGCAGTACTTC | CASSQGRTGGAYEQYF
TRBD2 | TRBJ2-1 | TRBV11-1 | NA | TGTGCCAGCAGCTCGCGGACTAGCGGCAACAATGAGCAGTTCTTC | CASSSRTSGNNEQFF
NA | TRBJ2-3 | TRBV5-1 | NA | TGCGCCAGCAGCTCGGAGCGAAGCACAGATACGCAGTATTTT | CASSSERSTDTQYF
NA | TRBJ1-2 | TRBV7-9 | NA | TGTGCCAGCAGCTTAAGTACGGCGGAGCTATTTTACTTC | CASSLSTAELFYF
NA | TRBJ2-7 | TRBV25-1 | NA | TGTGCCAGCAGTGACGGGACTTACGAGCAGTACTTC | CASSDGTYEQYF
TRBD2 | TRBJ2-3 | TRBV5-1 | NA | TGCGCCAGCAGCTATGGGACTAGCGGGGGCCGTAGCACAGATACGCAGTATTTT | CASSYGTSGGRSTDTQYF
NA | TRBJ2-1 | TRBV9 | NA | TGTGCCAGCAAAGGGGAAGGGAAGCAGTTCTTC | CASKGEGKQFF
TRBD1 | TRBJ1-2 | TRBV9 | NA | TGTGCCAACCGACAGGGGAGGGGCTATGGCTACACCTTC | CANRQGRGYGYTF
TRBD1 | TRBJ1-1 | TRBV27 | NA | TGTGCCAGCAGTCCCCGGGGACAGGAGGGAAGTGAAGCTTTCTTT | CASSPRGQEGSEAFF
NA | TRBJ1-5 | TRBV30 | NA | TGTGCCTGGAGTGTACACTCCGGGCAGCCCCAGCATTTT | CAWSVHSGQPQHF
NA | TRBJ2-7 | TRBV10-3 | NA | TGTGCCATCAGCCGACAGGATGGGAACAGCGAGCAGTACTTC | CAISRQDGNSEQYF
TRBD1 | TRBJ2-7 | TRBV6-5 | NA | TGTGCCAGCAGCGGGGGGACAGGGTCCTACGAGCAGTACTTC | CASSGGTGSYEQYF
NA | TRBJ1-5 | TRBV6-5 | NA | TGTGCCAGCAGTTACTCGAGCAGCAATCAGCCCCAGCATTTT | CASSYSSSNQPQHF
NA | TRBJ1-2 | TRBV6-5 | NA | TGTGCCAGCAGTGACTCTGGGAGATACACCTTC | CASSDSGRYTF
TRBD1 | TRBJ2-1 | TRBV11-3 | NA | TGTGCCAGCAGCTGGGGGACAGGGGGCAATGAGCAGTTCTTC | CASSWGTGGNEQFF
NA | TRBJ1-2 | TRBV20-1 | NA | TGCAGTGCCTCGCAGGTTGGCTACACCTTC | CSASQVGYTF
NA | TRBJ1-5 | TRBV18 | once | TGTGCCAGCTCACCGACAGAAGTCAATCAGCCCCAGCATTTT | CASSPTEVNQPQHF
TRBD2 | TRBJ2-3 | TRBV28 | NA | TGTGCCAGCAGCAAGCTGACGGGGGGGAGCACAGATACGCAGTATTTT | CASSKLTGGSTDTQYF
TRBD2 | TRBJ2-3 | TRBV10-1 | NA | TGCGCCAGCAGTGAGTCGGGACTAGCGAAGAACACAGATACGCAGTATTTT | CASSESGLAKNTDTQYF
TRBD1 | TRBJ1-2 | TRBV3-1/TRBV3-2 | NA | TGTGCCAGCAGCTGGGACAGAGGCTATGGCTACACCTTC | CASSWDRGYGYTF
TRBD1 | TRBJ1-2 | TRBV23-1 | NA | TGCGCCAGCACCCTCCCCCCGGACAGGGGGCGTATCTATGGCTACACCTTC | CASTLPPDRGRIYGYTF
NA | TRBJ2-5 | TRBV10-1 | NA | TGCGCCAGCACGGGGTCTACCGGAGAGACCCAGTACTTC | CASTGSTGETQYF
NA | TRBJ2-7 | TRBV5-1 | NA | TGCGCCAGCAGCTTGGAGAGGGGGTTCAACGAGCAGTACTTC | CASSLERGFNEQYF
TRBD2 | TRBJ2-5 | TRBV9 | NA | TGTGCCAGCAGCGTAGGGGTAGCGGGTACTCAAGAGACCCAGTACTTC | CASSVGVAGTQETQYF
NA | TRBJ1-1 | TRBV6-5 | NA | TGTGCCAGCAGTTACATTAGTCAGGACACTGAAGCTTTCTTT | CASSYISQDTEAFF
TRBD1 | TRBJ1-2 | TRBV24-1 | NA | TGTGCCACCAGTAGCAAAGGACAGGTGGGCTACACCTTC | CATSSKGQVGYTF
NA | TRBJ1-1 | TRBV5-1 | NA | TGCGCCAGCAGAGCAGGGGTTATGAACACTGAAGCTTTCTTT | CASRAGVMNTEAFF
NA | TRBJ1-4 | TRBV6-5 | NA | TGTGCCAGCAGGCCGACAGGAGACAATGAAAAACTGTTTTTT | CASRPTGDNEKLFF
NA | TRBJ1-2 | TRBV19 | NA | TGTGCCAGTACCACAATTAAATCCGCGGAGCGCGGCTACACCTTC | CASTTIKSAERGYTF
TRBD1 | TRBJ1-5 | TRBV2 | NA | TGTGCCAGCAGCCCTCGGGACAGCCTTCAGCCCCAGCATTTT | CASSPRDSLQPQHF
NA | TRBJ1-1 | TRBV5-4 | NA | TGTGCCAGCAGCTTGGCGGGCGGGGTCACTGAAGCTTTCTTT | CASSLAGGVTEAFF
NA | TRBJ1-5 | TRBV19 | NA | TGTGCCAGTAGTAGCAGAGGACTATCCGATTATCAGCCCCAGCATTTT | CASSSRGLSDYQPQHF
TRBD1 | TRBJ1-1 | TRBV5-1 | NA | TGCGCCAGCAGCCGAGACAGGGCCACTGAAGCTTTCTTT | CASSRDRATEAFF
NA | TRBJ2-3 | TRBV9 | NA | TGTGCCAGCAGCGTAGCGGGGGTGTTATCGAGCACAGATACGCAGTATTTT | CASSVAGVLSSTDTQYF
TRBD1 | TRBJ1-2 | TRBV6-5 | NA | TGTGCCAGCAGTTCAAGGACAGGGACCCATGGCTACACCTTC | CASSSRTGTHGYTF
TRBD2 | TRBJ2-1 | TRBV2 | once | TGTGCCAGCAGCGCGAGCGGGACCTCTTACAATGAGCAGTTCTTC | CASSASGTSYNEQFF
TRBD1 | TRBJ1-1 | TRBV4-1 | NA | TGCGCCAGCAGCCAAGTTCAGACAGGGGCAGGGCTCGGAGCTTTCTTT | CASSQVQTGAGLGAFF
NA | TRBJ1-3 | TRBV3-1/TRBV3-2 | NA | TGTGCCAGCAGCCAAGAACTATCCGGGAGTCCTGGAAACACCATATATTTT | CASSQELSGSPGNTIYF
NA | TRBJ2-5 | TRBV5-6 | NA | TGTGCCAGCAGCTTGGTGTGGGGCCAGAGCGAGACCCAGTACTTC | CASSLVWGQSETQYF
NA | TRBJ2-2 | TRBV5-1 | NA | TGCGCCAGCAGCTATCGGGGCACCGGGGAGCTGTTTTTT | CASSYRGTGELFF